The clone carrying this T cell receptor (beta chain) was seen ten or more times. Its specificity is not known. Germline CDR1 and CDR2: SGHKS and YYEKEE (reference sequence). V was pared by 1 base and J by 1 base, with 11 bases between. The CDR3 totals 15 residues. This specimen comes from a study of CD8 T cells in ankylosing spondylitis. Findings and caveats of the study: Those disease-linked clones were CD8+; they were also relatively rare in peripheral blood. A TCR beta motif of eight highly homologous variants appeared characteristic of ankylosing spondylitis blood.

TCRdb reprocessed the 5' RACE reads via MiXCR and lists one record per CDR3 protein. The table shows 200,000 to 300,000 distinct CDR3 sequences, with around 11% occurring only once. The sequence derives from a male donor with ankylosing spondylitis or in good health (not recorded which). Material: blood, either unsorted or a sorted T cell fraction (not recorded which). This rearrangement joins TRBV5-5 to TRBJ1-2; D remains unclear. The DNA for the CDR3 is TGTGCCAGCAGCTTGTTGCCGGCCCATAACTATGGCTACACCTTC. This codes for CASSLLPAHNYGYTF.